The clone carrying this TCR beta chain has a handful of counts. As yet, its antigen is unknown. V gave up 1 base and J gave up 1 base; unmatched junction bases: 12. This CDR3 has 18 amino acids. Germline V CDR1 and CDR2: DFQATT, SNEGSKA (reference sequence). The data originate from a study of identical twins. Study-level points and caveats: Insertions were reduced in abundant cord blood beta clonotypes but not in memory repertoires. Invariant MAIT and iNKT cells may have partly biased zero-insertion analyses.

After template switching added a universal primer site, the resulting cDNA carried unique molecular identifiers. TCRdb analysed the 5' RACE reads with MiXCR anew, one entry per CDR3 protein. The table includes around 340,000 distinct CDR3 sequences, roughly 9% detected once. This receptor was identified in a woman in her fifties or sixties in good health. The chain combines TRBV20-1 with TRBJ2-5; 10 nucleotides agree with TRBD2. Material for sequencing was naive T cells sorted from blood. The CDR3 sequence: CSARGRTSGGAPQETQYF. The CDR3 nucleotides are TGCAGTGCTAGAGGGCGGACTAGCGGAGGCGCCCCCCAAGAGACCCAGTACTTC.